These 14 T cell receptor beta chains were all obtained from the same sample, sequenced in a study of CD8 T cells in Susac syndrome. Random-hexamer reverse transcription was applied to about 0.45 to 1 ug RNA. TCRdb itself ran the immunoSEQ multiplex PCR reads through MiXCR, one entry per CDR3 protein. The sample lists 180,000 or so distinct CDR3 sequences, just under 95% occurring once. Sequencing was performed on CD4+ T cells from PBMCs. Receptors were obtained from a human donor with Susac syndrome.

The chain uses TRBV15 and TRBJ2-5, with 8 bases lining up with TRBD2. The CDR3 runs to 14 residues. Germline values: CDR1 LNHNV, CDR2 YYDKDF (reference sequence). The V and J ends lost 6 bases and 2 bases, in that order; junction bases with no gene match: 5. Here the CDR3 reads CATRSGGNQETQYF. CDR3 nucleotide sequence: TGTGCCACCAGGTCGGGAGGGAATCAAGAGACCCAGTACTTC.

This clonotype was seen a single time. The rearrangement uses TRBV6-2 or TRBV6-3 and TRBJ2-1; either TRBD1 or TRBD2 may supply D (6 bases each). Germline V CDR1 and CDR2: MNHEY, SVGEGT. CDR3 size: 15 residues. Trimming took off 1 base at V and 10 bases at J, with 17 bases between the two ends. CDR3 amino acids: CASSYYKGVLAEQFF. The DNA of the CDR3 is TGTGCCAGCAGTTACTACAAGGGGGTGCTAGCGGAGCAGTTCTTC.

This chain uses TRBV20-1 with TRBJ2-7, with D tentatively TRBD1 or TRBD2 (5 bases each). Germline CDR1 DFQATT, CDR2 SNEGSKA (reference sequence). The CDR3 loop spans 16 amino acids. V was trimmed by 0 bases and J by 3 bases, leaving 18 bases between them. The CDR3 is CSARDGGDGFNYEQYF. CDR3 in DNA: TGCAGTGCTAGAGATGGGGGTGATGGGTTCAACTACGAGCAGTACTTC.

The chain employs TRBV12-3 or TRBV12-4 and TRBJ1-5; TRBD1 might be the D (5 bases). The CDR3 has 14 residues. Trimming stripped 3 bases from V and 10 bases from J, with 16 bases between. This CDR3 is CASSLRGGINPQHF. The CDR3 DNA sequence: TGTGCCAGCAGTTTGAGGGGAGGCATAAACCCCCAGCATTTT.

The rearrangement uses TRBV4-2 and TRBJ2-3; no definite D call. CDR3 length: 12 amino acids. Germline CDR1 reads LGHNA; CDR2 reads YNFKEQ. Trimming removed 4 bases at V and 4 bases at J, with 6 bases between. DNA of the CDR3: TGTGCCAGCAGCCGTGTCTCAGATACGCAGTATTTT. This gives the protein CASSRVSDTQYF.

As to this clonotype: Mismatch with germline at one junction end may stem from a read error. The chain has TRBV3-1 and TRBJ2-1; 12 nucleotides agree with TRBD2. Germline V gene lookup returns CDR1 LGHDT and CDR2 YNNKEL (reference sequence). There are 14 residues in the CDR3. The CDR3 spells CASSQQLAGGRPVF. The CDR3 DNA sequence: TGTGCCAGCAGCCAACAACTAGCGGGGGGCCGCCCGGTCTTC.

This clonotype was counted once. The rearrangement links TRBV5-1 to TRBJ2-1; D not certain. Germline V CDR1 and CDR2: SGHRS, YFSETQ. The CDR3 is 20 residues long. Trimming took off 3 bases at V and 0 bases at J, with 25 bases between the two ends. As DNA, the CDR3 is TGCGCCAGCAGCTCGGTCTCCTTACGCGGTCAATCGAGCTCCTACAATGAGCAGTTCTTC. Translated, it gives CASSSVSLRGQSSSYNEQFF.

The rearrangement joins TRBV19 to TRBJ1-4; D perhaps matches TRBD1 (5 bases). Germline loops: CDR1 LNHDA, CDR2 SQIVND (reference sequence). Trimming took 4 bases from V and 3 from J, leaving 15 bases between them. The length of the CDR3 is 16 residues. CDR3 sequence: CASSTYRIPANEKLFF. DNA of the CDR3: TGTGCCAGTAGTACGTACAGGATCCCAGCTAATGAAAAACTGTTTTTT.

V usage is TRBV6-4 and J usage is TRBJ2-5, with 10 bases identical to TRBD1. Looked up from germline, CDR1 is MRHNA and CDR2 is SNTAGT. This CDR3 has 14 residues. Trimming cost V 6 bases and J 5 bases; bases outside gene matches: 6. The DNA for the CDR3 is TGTGCCAGCAGGGTCCGGACAGGGGGGGAGACCCAGTACTTC. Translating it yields CASRVRTGGETQYF.

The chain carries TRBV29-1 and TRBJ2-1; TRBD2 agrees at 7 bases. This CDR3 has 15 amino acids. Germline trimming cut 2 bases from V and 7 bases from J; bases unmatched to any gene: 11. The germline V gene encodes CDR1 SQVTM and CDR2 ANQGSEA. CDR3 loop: CSVEIWGGDVNEQFF. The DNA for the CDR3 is TGCAGCGTTGAAATATGGGGAGGGGATGTAAATGAGCAGTTCTTC.

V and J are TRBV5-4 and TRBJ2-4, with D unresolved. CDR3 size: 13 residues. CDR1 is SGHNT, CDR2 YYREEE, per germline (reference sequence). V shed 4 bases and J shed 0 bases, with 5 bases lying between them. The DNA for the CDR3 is TGTGCCAGCAGCGGTATAGCCAAAAACATTCAGTACTTC. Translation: CASSGIAKNIQYF.

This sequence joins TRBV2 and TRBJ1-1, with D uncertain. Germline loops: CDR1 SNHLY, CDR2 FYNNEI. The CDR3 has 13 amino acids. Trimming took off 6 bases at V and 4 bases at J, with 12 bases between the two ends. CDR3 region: CASRVRTGTEAFF. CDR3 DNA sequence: TGTGCCAGCAGGGTCAGGACCGGCACTGAAGCTTTCTTT. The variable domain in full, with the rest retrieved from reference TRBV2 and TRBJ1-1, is EPEVTQTPSHQVTQMGQEVILRCVPISNHLYFYWYRQILGQKVEFLVSFYNNEISEKSEIFDDQFSVERPDGSNFTLKIRSTKLEDSAMYFCASRVRTGTEAFFGQGTRLTVV.

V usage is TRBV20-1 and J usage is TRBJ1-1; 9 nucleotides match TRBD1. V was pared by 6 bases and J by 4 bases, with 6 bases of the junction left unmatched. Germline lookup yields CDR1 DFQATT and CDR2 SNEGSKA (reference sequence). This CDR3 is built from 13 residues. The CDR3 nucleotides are TGCAGTGCGACACAGGGGGCGGTCACTGAAGCTTTCTTT. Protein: CSATQGAVTEAFF.

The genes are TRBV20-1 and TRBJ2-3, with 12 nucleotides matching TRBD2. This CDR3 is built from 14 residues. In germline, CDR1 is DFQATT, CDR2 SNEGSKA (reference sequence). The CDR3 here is CGGTSGGITDTQYF. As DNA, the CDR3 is TGCGGGGGCACTAGCGGGGGGATCACAGATACGCAGTATTTT.